A few counts support the clone carrying this TCR beta chain. Its antigen is still unknown. One end of the junction fails to match germline, which may point to a read error. Sorted CD4+ subsets: naive, central memory, regulatory, stem cell-like memory (CD45RO/CCR7/CD25/CD127/CD95/CD27 panel). The CDR3 is made up of 12 amino acids. Germline loops: CDR1 SGHTA, CDR2 FQGNSA. This sample was taken from a study of beta chain features in type 1 diabetes. Study results and limitations: It was possible that PCR favored shorter templates, equally so in patients and controls.

The whole isolated RNA underwent reverse transcription, so sequencing captured expressed TCRB transcripts. Repertoires were generated with immunoSEQ multiplex PCR, while TCRdb's copy carries only in-frame clones and drops some. Of about 140,000 clones listed, 6.9% are singletons. This TCR was sampled from a woman aged 25-40 years in good health. This chain links TRBV7-2 with TRBJ1-2; weak D call: TRBD1 (5 bases). Specimen: central memory CD4+ T cells from blood. This CDR3 reads CASSLVWEGLAF. CDR3 coding DNA: TGTGCCAGCAGCTTAGTATGGGAGGGGCTCGCCTTC.